This T cell receptor (beta chain) is from a study of T cells in Graves' hyperthyroidism and ophthalmopathy. This clonotype was observed at least ten times. Authors of the study amplified TCR beta CDR3 regions from RNA transcripts. RT-PCR in the first round (using the HTBI primer set) targeted the TCR CDR3. TCRdb reprocessed the multiplex PCR reads with MiXCR, giving one entry per CDR3 protein. This table holds about 570,000 distinct CDR3 sequences, 40% to 55% found once. CDR1 is MGHRA, CDR2 YSYEKL, per germline. The V gene lost 4 bases and the J gene lost 7 bases, with 19 bases spanning the gap. The CDR3 sequence is 16 residues long.

The sequence was collected from an adult woman with Graves' disease, either hyperthyroidism or ophthalmopathy (not recorded which). The sample was peripheral blood or thyroid tissue (not recorded which). This chain connects TRBV4-1 to TRBJ2-2, with D perhaps given as TRBD1 or TRBD2 (6 bases each). CDR3 DNA: TGCGCCAGCAGCCTCTTAGGCGGGACATCCCGCGGGGAGCTGTTTTTT. Protein: CASSLLGGTSRGELFF.